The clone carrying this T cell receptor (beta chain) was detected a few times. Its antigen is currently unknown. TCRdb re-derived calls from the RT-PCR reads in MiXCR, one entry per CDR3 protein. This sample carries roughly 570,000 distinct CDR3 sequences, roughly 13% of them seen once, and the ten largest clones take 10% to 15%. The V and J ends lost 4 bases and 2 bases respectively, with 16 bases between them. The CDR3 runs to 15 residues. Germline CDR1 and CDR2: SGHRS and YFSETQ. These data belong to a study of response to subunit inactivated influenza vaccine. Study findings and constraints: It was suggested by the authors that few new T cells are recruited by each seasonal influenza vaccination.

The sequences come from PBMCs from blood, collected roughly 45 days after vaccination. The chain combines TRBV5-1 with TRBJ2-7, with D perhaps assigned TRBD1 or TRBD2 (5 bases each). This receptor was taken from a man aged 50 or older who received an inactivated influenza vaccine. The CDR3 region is CASSGRGPNAYEQYF. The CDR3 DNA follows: TGCGCCAGCAGCGGAAGGGGACCGAACGCCTACGAGCAGTACTTC.